The clone carrying this T cell receptor beta chain was seen a few times. These data come from a study of blood T cell repertoires in COVID-19. Study-wide context: Donors in the United States, Italy and Spain gave samples during acute or convalescent COVID-19. PBMCs, B-cell-depleted T cells, or T cells provided the cDNA or gDNA that made up the material.

Source study methods: Reference gene primer amplification gave estimated nucleated cell counts. TCRdb's table, derived via immunoSEQ multiplex PCR, lists solely in-frame clones and lacks some. V and J calls and clone size are copied from that table; D and trimming were computed from the DNA. The sample includes 45,000 to 55,000 clones, about 71% of them seen just once. Trimming removed 1 base at V and 5 bases at J, with 8 bases between. The CDR3 length is 13 residues. The sequence derives from a woman between 65 and 79 years old with acute or convalescent COVID-19. This chain joins TRBV23-1 and TRBJ1-2; D perhaps matches TRBD1 (6 bases). TRBV23-1 is an ORF; its function is uncertain. The sample comprised peripheral blood. This CDR3 reads CASSQYRVYGYTF. In nucleotides, the CDR3 is TGCGCCAGCAGTCAATACAGGGTATATGGCTACACCTTC.